This TCR beta chain was recorded in a study of cytomegalovirus exposure and HLA in healthy donors. The table came from immunoSEQ multiplex PCR; TCRdb's copy has only in-frame clones and leaves some out. The sample lists 250,000 to 350,000 clones, 70% to 90% occurring once. Material for sequencing was PBMCs. The TCR comes from a woman aged 18 to 35 in good health and CMV-seronegative.

The CDR3: CASRVLAGHEGAQYF. Here the CDR3 DNA reads TGTGCCAGCAGGGTACTAGCGGGCCACGAAGGAGCGCAGTATTTT. The V and J genes are TRBV6-5 and TRBJ2-3, with 9 nucleotides matching TRBD2. CDR3 length: 15 amino acids. The V segment lost 6 bases and the J segment 10 bases; nucleotides outside the gene matches: 14. The germline gives CDR1 MNHEY, CDR2 SVGAGI.